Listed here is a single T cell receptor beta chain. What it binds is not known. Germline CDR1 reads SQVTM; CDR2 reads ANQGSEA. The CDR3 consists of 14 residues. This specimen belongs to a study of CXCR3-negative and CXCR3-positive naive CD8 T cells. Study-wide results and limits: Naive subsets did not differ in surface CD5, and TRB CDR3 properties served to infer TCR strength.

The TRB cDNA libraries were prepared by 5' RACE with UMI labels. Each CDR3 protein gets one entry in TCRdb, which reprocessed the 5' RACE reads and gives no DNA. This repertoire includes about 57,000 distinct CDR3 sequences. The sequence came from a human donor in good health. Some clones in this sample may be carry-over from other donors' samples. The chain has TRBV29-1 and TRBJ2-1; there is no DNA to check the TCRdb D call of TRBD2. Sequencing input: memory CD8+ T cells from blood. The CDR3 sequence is CSVELAGGEYEQFF.